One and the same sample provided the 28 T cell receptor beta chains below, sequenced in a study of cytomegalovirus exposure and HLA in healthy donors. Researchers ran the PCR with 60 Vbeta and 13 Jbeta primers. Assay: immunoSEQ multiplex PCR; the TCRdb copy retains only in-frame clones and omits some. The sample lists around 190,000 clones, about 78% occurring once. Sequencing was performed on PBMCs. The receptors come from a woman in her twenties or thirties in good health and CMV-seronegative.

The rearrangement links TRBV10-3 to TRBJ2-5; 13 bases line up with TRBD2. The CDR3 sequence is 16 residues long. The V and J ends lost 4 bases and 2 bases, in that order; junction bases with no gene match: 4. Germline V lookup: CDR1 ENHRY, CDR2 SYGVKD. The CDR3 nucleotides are TGTGCCATCAGTGGGACTAGCGGGGGTTATCAAGAGACCCAGTACTTC. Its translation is CAISGTSGGYQETQYF.

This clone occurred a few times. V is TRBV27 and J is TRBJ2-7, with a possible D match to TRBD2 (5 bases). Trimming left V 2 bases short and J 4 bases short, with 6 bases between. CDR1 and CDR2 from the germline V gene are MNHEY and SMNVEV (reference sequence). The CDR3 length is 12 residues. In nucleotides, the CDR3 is TGTGCCAGCAGTTTACGCGGGTACGAGCAGTACTTC. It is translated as CASSLRGYEQYF.

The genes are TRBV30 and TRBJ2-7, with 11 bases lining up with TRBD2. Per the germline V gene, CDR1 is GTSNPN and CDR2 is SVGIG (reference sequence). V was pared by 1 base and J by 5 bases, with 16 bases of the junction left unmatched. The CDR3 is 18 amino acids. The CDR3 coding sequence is TGTGCCTGGAGTGACGAGCGTCTAGCGGGAGGCCCCCCCCACGAGCAGTACTTC. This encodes CAWSDERLAGGPPHEQYF.

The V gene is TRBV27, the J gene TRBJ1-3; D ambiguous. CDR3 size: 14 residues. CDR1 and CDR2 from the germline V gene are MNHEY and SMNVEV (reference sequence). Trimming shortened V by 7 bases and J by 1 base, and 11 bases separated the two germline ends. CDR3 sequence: CASMSPFSGNTIYF. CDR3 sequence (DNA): TGTGCCAGCATGAGTCCCTTTTCTGGAAACACCATATATTTT.

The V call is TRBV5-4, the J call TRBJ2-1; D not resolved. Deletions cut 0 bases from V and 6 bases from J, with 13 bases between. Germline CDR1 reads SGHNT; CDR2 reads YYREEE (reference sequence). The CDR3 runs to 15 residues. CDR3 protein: CASSLESGRLNEQFF. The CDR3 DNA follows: TGTGCCAGCAGCTTGGAATCGGGTCGGCTCAATGAGCAGTTCTTC.

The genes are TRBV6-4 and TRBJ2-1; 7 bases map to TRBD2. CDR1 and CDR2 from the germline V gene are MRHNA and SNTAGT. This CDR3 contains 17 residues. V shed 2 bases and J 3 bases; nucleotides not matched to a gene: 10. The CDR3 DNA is TGTGCCAGCAGTGACGGGAGGGCGGGAGCCTTCTACAATGAGCAGTTCTTC. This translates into CASSDGRAGAFYNEQFF.

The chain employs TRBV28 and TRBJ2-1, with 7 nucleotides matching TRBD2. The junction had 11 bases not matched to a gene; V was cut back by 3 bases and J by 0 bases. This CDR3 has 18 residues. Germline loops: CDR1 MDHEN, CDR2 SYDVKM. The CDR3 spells CASSLVGASGGSYNEQFF. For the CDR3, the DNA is TGTGCCAGCAGTTTGGTAGGGGCTTCGGGGGGCTCCTACAATGAGCAGTTCTTC.

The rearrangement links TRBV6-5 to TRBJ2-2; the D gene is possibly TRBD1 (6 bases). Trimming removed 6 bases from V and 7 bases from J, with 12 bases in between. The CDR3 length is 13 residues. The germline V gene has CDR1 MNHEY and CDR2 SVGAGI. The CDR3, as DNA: TGTGCCAGCAGCTTCACAGGGCGCGGGGAGCTGTTTTTT. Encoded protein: CASSFTGRGELFF.

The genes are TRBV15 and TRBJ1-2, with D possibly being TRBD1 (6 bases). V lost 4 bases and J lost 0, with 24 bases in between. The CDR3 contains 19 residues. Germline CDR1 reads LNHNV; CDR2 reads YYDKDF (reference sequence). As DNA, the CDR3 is TGTGCCACCAGCACCGGAACCCGGACAGATAGAGTAGCTAACTATGGCTACACCTTC. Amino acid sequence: CATSTGTRTDRVANYGYTF.

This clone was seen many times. CDR3 nucleotide sequence: TGTGCCAGCAGTTACTCGGACACAGGGGTCACAGATACGCAGTATTTT. Translation: CASSYSDTGVTDTQYF. The chain has TRBV6-6 and TRBJ2-3, with 7 bases matching TRBD1. The CDR3 is 16 amino acids. Germline CDR1 is MNHNY and CDR2 is SVGAGI (reference sequence). J gave up 2 bases and V 0 bases, and 5 bases lay outside the gene matches.

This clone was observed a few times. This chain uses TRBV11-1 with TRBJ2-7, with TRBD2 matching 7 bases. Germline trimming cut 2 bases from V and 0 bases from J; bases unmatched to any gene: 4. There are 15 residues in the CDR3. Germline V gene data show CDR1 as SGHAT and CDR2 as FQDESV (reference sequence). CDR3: CASSLRGGSSYEQYF. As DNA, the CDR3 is TGTGCCAGCAGCTTAAGGGGCGGGAGCTCCTACGAGCAGTACTTC.

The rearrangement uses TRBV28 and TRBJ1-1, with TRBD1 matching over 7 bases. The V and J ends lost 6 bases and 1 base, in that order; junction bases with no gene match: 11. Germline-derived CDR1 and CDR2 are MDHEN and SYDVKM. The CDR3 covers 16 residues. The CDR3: CASSADRTGGNTEAFF. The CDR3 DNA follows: TGTGCCAGCAGCGCCGACCGGACAGGAGGGAACACTGAAGCTTTCTTT. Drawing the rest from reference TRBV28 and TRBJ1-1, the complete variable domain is DVKVTQSSRYLVKRTGEKVFLECVQDMDHENMFWYRQDPGLGLRLIYFSYDVKMKEKGDIPEGYSVSREKKERFSLILESASTNQTSMYLCASSADRTGGNTEAFFGQGTRLTVV.

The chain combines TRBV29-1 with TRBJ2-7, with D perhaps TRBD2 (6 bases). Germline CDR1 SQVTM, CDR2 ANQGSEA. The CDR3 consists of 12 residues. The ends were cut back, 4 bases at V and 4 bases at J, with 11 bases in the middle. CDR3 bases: TGCAGCGTTGTCGGGGGAGGTTACGAGCAGTACTTC. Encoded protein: CSVVGGGYEQYF.

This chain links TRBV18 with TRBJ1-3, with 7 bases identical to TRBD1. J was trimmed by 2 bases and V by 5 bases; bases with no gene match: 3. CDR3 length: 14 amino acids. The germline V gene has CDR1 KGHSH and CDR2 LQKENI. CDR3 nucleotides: TGTGCCAGCTCATCCACAGGGGCTGGAAACACCATATATTTT. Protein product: CASSSTGAGNTIYF.

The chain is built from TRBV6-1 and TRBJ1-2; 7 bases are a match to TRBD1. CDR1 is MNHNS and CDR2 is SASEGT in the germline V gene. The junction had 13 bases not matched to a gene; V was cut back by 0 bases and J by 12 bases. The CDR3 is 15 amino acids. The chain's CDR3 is CASSEARERGPGHTF. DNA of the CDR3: TGTGCCAGCAGTGAAGCTCGGGAAAGGGGGCCGGGCCACACCTTC.

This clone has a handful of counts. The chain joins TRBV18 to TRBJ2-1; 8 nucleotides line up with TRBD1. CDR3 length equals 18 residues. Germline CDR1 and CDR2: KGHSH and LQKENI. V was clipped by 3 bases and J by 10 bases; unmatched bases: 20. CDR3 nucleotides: TGTGCCAGCTCACCCCTAACTCGGACAGGGTCGATACCTAGGGAGCAGTTCTTC. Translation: CASSPLTRTGSIPREQFF.

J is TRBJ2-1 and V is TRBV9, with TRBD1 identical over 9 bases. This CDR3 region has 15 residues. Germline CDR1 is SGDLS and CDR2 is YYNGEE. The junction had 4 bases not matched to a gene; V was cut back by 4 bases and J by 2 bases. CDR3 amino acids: CASSPRQGAYNEQFF. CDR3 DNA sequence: TGTGCCAGCAGCCCACGACAGGGGGCCTACAATGAGCAGTTCTTC.

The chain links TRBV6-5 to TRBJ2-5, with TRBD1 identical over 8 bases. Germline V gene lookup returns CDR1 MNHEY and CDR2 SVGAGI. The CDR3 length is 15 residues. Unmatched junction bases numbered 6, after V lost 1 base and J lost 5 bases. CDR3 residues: CASSYYTGGLETQYF. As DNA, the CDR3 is TGTGCCAGCAGTTACTATACAGGGGGGCTTGAGACCCAGTACTTC.

CDR3 in amino acids: CASSEFRSNQPQHF. DNA for the CDR3: TGTGCCAGCAGTGAATTTCGTAGCAATCAGCCCCAGCATTTT. This sequence joins TRBV2 and TRBJ1-5; no clear D. Germline V gives CDR1 SNHLY, CDR2 FYNNEI. The V end was cut by 2 bases, the J end by 0 bases, with 5 bases between. CDR3 length equals 14 residues.

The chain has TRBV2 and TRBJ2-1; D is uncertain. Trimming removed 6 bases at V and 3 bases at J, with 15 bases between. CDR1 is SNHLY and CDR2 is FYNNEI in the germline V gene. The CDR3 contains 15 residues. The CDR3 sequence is CASSPTPQRYNEQFF. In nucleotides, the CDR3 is TGTGCCAGCAGCCCGACTCCTCAACGCTACAATGAGCAGTTCTTC.

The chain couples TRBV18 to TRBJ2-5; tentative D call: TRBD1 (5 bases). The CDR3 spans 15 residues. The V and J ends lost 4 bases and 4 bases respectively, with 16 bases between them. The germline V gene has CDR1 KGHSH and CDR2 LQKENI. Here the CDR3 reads CASSRLTDSRETQYF. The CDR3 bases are TGTGCCAGCTCACGGTTGACAGATTCTAGAGAGACCCAGTACTTC.

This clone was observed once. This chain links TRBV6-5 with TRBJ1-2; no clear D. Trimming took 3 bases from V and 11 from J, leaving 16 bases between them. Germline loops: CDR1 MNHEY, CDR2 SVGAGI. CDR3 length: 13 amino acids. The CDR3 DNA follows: TGTGCCAGCAGTTATTCTAACAAGCGAGGGTACACCTTC. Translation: CASSYSNKRGYTF.

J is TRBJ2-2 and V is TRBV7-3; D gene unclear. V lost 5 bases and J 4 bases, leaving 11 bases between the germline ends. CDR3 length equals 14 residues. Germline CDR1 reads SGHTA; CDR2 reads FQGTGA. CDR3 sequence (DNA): TGTGCCAGCAGCCCGCTAATTTCCACCGGGGAGCTGTTTTTT. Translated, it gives CASSPLISTGELFF.

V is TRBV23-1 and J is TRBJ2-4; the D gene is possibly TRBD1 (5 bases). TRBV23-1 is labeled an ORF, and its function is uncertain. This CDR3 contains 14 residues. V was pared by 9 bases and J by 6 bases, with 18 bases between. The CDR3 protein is CARGNQQGSNIQYF. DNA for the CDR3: TGCGCCAGAGGCAACCAGCAGGGCTCAAACATTCAGTACTTC.

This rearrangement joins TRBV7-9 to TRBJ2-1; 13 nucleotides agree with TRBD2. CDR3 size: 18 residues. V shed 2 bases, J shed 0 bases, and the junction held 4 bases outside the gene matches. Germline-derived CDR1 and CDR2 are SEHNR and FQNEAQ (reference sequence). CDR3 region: CASSLSGLAGVSYNEQFF. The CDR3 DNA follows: TGTGCCAGCAGCTTATCCGGACTAGCGGGAGTCTCCTACAATGAGCAGTTCTTC.

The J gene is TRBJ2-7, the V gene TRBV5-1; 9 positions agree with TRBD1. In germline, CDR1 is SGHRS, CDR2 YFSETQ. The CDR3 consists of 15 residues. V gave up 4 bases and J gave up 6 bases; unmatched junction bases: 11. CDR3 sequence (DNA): TGCGCCAGCAGCCCAACAGGGGGCGGGCTTTCCGAGCAGTACTTC. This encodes CASSPTGGGLSEQYF.

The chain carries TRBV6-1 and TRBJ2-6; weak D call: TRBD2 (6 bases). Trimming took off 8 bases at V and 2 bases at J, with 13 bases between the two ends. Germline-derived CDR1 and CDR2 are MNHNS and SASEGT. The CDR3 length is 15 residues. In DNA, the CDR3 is TGTGCCAGCGGGGGGTTGGGGGCTGGGGCCAACGTCCTGACTTTC. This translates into CASGGLGAGANVLTF.

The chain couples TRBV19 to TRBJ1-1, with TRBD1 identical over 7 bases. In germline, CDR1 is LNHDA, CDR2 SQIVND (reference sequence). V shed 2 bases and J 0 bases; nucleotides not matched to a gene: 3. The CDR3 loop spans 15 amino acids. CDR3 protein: CASSIRTGMNTEAFF. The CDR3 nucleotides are TGTGCCAGTAGTATAAGGACAGGAATGAACACTGAAGCTTTCTTT.